The clone carrying this T cell receptor (beta chain) was recorded a few times. The antigen is not known. The sample originates from a study of CD8 T cells in ankylosing spondylitis. CDR1 DFQATT and CDR2 SNEGSKA come from the germline V gene (reference sequence). Trimming took 0 bases from V and 1 from J; bases not matched to a gene: 4. The CDR3 spans 16 residues. Molecular-barcoded quantitative 5'-RACE produced these TCR beta libraries. Using its own MiXCR run on the 5' RACE reads, TCRdb lists one record per CDR3 protein. Of 180,000 or so distinct CDR3 sequences in the sample, 11% were seen once. Broader study findings: Disease-linked clones reportedly showed significant enrichment in matched ankylosing spondylitis synovial fluid. Ankylosing spondylitis blood seemed to carry a telltale TCR beta motif made of several highly homologous variants. Clones linked to disease, bearing a CD8+ phenotype, were relatively rare in peripheral blood.

The TCR was taken from a male donor with ankylosing spondylitis or in good health (not recorded which). The chain couples TRBV20-1 to TRBJ2-1, with 9 bases fitting TRBD1. Sequencing was done on a sample of blood, either unsorted or a sorted T cell fraction (not recorded which). The CDR3 loop reads CSARDAQGASYNEQFF. As DNA, the CDR3 is TGCAGTGCTAGAGATGCACAGGGGGCTTCCTACAATGAGCAGTTCTTC.